The sequence of this TCR beta chain was determined in a study of cytomegalovirus exposure and HLA in healthy donors. Comments on this clone: Its antigen is not known.

The primer mix had 60 Vbeta and 13 Jbeta primers. Here immunoSEQ multiplex PCR was the method, and the copy in TCRdb shows in-frame clones only, minus some. Of about 190,000 clones listed, 79% are singletons. Regarding the study as a whole: According to the study, around 180 TCR beta chains were cytomegalovirus-associated. Analyzed later, association rates of TCRs varied across HLA loci, with DRB1 most and HLA-C fewest.

Germline CDR1 SQVTM, CDR2 ANQGSEA. The CDR3 consists of 14 residues. Trimming pared 6 bases from V and 4 bases from J, leaving 15 bases between. This rearrangement joins TRBV29-1 to TRBJ2-2, with D maybe TRBD1 (6 bases). The sequence was obtained from a woman aged 18-35 years in good health and CMV-seronegative. The sample taken for sequencing was PBMCs. The chain's CDR3 is CSVKTGPGTGELFF. In DNA, the CDR3 is TGCAGCGTGAAAACAGGGCCGGGCACCGGGGAGCTGTTTTTT.